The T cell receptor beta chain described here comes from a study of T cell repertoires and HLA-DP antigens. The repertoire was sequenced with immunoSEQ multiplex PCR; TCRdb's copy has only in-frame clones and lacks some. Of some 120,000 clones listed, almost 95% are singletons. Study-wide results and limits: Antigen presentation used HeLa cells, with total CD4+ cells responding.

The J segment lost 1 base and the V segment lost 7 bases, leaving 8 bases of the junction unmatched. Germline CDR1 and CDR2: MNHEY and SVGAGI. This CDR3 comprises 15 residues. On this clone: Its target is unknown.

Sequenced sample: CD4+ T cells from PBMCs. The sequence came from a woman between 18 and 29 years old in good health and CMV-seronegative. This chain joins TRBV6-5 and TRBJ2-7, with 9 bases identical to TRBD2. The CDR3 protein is CASTGGLAGSYEQYF. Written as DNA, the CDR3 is TGTGCCAGCACGGGGGGCCTAGCGGGGTCCTACGAGCAGTACTTC.